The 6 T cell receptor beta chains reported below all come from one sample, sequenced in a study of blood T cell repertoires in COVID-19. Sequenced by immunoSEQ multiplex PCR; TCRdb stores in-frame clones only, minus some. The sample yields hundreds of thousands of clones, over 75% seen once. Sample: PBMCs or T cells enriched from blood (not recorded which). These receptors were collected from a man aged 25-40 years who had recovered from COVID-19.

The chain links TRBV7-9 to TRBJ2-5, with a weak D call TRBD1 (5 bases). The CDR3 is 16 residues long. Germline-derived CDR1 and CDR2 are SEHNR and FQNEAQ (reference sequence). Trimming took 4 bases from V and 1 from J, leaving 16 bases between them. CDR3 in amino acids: CASSSLDSPLQETQYF. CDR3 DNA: TGTGCCAGCAGCTCCTTAGACAGTCCACTCCAAGAGACCCAGTACTTC.

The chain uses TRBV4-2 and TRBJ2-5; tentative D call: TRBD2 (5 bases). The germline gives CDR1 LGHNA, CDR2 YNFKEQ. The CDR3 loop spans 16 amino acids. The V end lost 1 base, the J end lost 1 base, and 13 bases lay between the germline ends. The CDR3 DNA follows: TGTGCCAGCAGCCAAGCCCGGATGGGGAGCCAAGAGACCCAGTACTTC. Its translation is CASSQARMGSQETQYF.

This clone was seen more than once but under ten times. The CDR3 DNA sequence: TGTGCCAGCAGCTTAGTGGGGACTCAAACCGGCACAGATACGCAGTATTTT. Translated: CASSLVGTQTGTDTQYF. The V and J genes are TRBV7-9 and TRBJ2-3; possible D gene TRBD2, 6 bases. CDR1 and CDR2 (germline): SEHNR, FQNEAQ (reference sequence). This CDR3 is built from 17 residues. V gave up 1 base and J gave up 1 base, with 15 bases separating them.

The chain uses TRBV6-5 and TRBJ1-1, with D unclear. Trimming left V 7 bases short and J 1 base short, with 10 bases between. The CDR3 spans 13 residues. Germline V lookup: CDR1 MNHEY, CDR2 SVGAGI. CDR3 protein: CASKREWNTEAFF. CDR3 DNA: TGTGCCAGCAAGCGGGAATGGAACACTGAAGCTTTCTTT.

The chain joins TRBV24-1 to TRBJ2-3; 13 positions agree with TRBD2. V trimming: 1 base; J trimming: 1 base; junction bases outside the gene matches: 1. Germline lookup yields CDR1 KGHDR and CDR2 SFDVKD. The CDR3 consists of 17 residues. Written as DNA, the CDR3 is TGTGCCACCAGTGATTTTGGGACTAGCGGGGGCACAGATACGCAGTATTTT. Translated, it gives CATSDFGTSGGTDTQYF.

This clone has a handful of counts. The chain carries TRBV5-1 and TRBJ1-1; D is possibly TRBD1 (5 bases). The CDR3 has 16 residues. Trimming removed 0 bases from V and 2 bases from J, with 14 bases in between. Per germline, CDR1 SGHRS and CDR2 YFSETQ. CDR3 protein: CASSLVGPSRNTEAFF. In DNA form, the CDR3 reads TGCGCCAGCAGCTTGGTGGGGCCCTCGAGAAACACTGAAGCTTTCTTT.